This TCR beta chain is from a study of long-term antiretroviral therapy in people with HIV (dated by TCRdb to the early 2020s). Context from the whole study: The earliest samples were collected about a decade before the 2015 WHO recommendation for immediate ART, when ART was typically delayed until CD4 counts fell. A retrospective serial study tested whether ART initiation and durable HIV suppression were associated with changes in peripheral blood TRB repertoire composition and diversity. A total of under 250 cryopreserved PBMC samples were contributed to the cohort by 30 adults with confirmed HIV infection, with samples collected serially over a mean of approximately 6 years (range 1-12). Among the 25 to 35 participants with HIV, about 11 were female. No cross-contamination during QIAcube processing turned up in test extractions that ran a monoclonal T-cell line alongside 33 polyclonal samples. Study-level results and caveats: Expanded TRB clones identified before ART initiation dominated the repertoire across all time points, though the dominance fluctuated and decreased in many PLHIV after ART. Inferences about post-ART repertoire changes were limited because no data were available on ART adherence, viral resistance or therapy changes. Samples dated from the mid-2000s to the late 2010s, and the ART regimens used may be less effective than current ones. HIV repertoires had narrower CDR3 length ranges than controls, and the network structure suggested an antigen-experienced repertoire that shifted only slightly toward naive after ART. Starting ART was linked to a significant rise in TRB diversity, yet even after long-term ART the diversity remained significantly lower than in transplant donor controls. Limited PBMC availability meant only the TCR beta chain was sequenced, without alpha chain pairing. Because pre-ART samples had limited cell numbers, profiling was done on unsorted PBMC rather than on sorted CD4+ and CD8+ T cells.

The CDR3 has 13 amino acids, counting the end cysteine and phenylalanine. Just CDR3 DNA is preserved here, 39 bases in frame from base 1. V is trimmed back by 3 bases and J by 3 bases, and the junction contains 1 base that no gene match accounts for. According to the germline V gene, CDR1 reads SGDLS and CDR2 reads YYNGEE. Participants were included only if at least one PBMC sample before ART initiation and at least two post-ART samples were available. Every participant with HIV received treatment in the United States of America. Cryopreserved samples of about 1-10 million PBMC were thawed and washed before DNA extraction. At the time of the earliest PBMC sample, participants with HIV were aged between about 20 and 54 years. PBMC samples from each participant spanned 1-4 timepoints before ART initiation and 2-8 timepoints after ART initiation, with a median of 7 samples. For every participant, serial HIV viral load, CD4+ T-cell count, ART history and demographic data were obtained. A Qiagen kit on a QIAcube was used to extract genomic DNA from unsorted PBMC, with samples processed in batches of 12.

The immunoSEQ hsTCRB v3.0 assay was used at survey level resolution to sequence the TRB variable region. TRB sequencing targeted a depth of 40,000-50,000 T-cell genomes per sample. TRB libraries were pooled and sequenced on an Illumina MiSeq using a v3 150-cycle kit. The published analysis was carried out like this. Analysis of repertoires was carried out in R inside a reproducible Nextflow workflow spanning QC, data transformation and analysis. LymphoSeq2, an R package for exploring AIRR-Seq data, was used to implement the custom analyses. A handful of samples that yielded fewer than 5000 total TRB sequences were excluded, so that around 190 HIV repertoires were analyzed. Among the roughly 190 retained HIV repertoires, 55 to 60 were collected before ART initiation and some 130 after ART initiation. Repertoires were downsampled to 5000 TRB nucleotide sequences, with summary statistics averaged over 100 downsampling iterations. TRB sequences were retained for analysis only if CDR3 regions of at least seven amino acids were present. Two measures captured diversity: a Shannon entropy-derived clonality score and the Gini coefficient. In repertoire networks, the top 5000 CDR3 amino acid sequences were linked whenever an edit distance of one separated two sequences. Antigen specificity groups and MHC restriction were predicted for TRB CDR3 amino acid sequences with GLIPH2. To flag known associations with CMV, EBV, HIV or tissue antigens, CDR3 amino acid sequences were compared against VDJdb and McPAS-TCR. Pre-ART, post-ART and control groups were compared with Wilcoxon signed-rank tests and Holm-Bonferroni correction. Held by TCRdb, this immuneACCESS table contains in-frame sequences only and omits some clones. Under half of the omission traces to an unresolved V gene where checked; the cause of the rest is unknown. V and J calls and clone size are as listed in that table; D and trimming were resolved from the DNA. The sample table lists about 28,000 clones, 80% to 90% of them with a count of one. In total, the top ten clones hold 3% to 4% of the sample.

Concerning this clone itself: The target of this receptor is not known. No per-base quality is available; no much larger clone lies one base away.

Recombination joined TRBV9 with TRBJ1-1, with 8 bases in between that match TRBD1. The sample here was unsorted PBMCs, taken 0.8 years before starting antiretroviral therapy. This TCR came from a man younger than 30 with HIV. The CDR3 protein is CASSEDRDTEAFF. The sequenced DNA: TGTGCCAGCAGCGAGGACAGGGACACTGAAGCTTTCTTT.